The rows below give T cell receptor beta chains drawn from one sample of a study of cytomegalovirus exposure and HLA in healthy donors. Assay: immunoSEQ multiplex PCR; the TCRdb copy retains only in-frame clones and omits some. The sample has around 140,000 clones, 94% seen once. Sequencing was carried out using PBMCs. These receptor sequences come from a man aged 18 to 35 in good health and CMV-seropositive. Each CDR3 is given with its conserved first and last residue. A D gene is named only where the DNA matches it firmly. The size of a clone is reported for some rows only, either as once, few or many, or as a class for expanded clones.

TRBD1	.	TRBV18	TRBJ2-7	TGTGCCAGCTCACCGGACAGGGAATTCTACGAGCAGTACTTC	CASSPDREFYEQYF
TRBD2	.	TRBV2	TRBJ2-7	TGTGCCACCTTTTACCTAGCGGGAGGAGAGCAGTACTTC	CATFYLAGGEQYF
TRBD2	.	TRBV5-4	TRBJ2-1	TGTGCCAGCAGCCAAGGAAACCTAGCGGAGAGCTACAATGAGCAGTTCTTC	CASSQGNLAESYNEQFF
.	.	TRBV14	TRBJ2-1	TGTGCCAGCAGCCCCAATTGGGACAACCAGTTCTTC	CASSPNWDNQFF
.	.	TRBV11-2	TRBJ2-7	TGTGCCAGCAGCCACCCCTCAGGGTACTACGAGCAGTACTTC	CASSHPSGYYEQYF
.	.	TRBV7-2	TRBJ2-7	TGTGCCAGCAGCTTAGCGCAGCAGGGTCCCTACGAGCAGTACTTC	CASSLAQQGPYEQYF
TRBD1	.	TRBV28	TRBJ1-5	TGTGCCAGCAAACTCGGGACAGGGGACTCTCAGCCCCAGCATTTT	CASKLGTGDSQPQHF
TRBD1	.	TRBV6-5	TRBJ1-3	TGTGCCAGCAGTTATCCGGGACAGGGATCGCCGTCTGCCATATATTTT	CASSYPGQGSPSAIYF
.	.	TRBV10-3	TRBJ2-7	TGTGCCATCAGTGAGGGGGCCGCCAGCTCCTACGAGCAGTACTTC	CAISEGAASSYEQYF
.	.	TRBV6-6	TRBJ1-1	TGTGCCAGCAGTTATAGTCCGCAGACATTGAACACTGAAGCTTTCTTT	CASSYSPQTLNTEAFF
TRBD2	once	TRBV11-2	TRBJ2-5	TGTGCCAGCAGCTTACTAGCGGGAGGCCCGGAGACCCAGTACTTC	CASSLLAGGPETQYF
TRBD2	.	TRBV5-1	TRBJ2-1	TGCGCCAGCAGCTTGGAACTCGAAGGACTAGCGGGAGCAAGGTACAATGAGCAGTTCTTC	CASSLELEGLAGARYNEQFF
TRBD2	.	TRBV4-1	TRBJ2-1	TGCGCCAGCAGCCTAGCGGGAGATCAAAATGAGCAGTTCTTC	CASSLAGDQNEQFF
.	.	TRBV5-1	TRBJ1-1	TGCGCCAGCAACCCGGATGGGGTAGGGGACACTGAAGCTTTCTTT	CASNPDGVGDTEAFF
TRBD2	.	TRBV12-5	TRBJ2-1	TGTGCTAGTGGCCCAGCGGGAGGGTTCTACAATGAGCAGTTCTTC	CASGPAGGFYNEQFF
TRBD1	.	TRBV27	TRBJ2-4	TGTGCCAGCAGGGACAGGGGCTTTGGGGCCAAAAACATTCAGTACTTC	CASRDRGFGAKNIQYF
.	.	TRBV6-5	TRBJ1-5	TGTGCCAGCAGTTACACCGCCGGGGGTCAGCCCCAGCATTTT	CASSYTAGGQPQHF
TRBD2	.	TRBV4-2	TRBJ2-1	TGTGCCAGCAGCCAAGATTACGGTAGCGGGAACGACAATGAGCAGTTCTTC	CASSQDYGSGNDNEQFF
.	.	TRBV5-1	TRBJ1-5	TGCGCCAGCAGCTTGGATGGCCTTGGCAATCAGCCCCAGCATTTT	CASSLDGLGNQPQHF
.	.	TRBV28	TRBJ1-3	TGTGCCAGCAGTTTGTTGCAAGCCTCTGGAAACACCATATATTTT	CASSLLQASGNTIYF
.	.	TRBV28	TRBJ1-1	TGTGCCAGCAGTTTGTCCCGGGTGGCTTTCTTT	CASSLSRVAFF
.	.	TRBV7-9	TRBJ2-2	TGTGCCAGCAGCACCCGGGGGACTACCGGGGAGCTGTTTTTT	CASSTRGTTGELFF
TRBD1	once	TRBV5-1	TRBJ2-5	TGCGCCAGCAGCCCGGCCGGGACAGGGATAGAGACCCAGTACTTC	CASSPAGTGIETQYF
.	once	TRBV27	TRBJ1-6	TGTGCCAGCAGTTCGTCCCGGGATAATTCACCCCTCCACTTT	CASSSSRDNSPLHF
TRBD2	.	TRBV2	TRBJ2-7	TGTGCCAGCAGGCAAGGACTAGCGGGAGTGGGCGAGCAGTACTTC	CASRQGLAGVGEQYF
.	.	TRBV10-1	TRBJ2-1	TGCGCCAGCAGTGAGTCGAGAGGGCGGCCAGCGGGCGATGAGCAGTTCTTC	CASSESRGRPAGDEQFF
.	.	TRBV29-1	TRBJ2-1	TGCAGCGTTGAAGATCCAGGGGTCAGCTCCTACAATGAGCAGTTCTTC	CSVEDPGVSSYNEQFF
TRBD1	.	TRBV5-4	TRBJ1-2	TGTGCCAGCAGCCCAGGGACAGGGCCATCGGATGGCTACACCTTC	CASSPGTGPSDGYTF
TRBD2	.	TRBV2	TRBJ2-4	TGTGCCAGCGGAACAGCGGGGAGCCTAGCCAAAAACATTCAGTACTTC	CASGTAGSLAKNIQYF
TRBD1	.	TRBV5-1	TRBJ1-6	TGCGCCAGCAGCTTGGGGGGACAGGGGAATTCACCCCTCCACTTT	CASSLGGQGNSPLHF
.	.	TRBV5-5	TRBJ2-7	TGTGCCAGCAGCTTATCCGCAGCCAGGTACGAGCAGTACTTC	CASSLSAARYEQYF
.	once	TRBV23-1	TRBJ2-4	TGCGCCAGCAGCCCAGGGATAGCCAAAAACATTCAGTACTTC	CASSPGIAKNIQYF
.	.	TRBV11-2	TRBJ1-4	TGTGCCAGCAGCTTAAACGAAGAGGTCTTTTGGGATGAAAAACTGTTTTTT	CASSLNEEVFWDEKLFF
TRBD1	.	TRBV5-1	TRBJ1-3	TGCGCCAGCAGCTTCGGTGGACAGGGATTTGCCATATATTTT	CASSFGGQGFAIYF
TRBD1	.	TRBV11-2	TRBJ1-2	TGTGCCAGCAGCCTCGGGACAGGGAATGGCTACACCTTC	CASSLGTGNGYTF
.	.	TRBV9	TRBJ2-1	TGTGCCGGGATGGGTAGGGGAAAAGCAGTACCCTACAATGAGCAGTTCTTC	CAGMGRGKAVPYNEQFF
TRBD2	once	TRBV5-6	TRBJ2-2	TGTGCCAGCAGCTTGAAACTAGCGGCGAACACCGGGGAGCTGTTTTTT	CASSLKLAANTGELFF
.	.	TRBV4-2	TRBJ1-3	TGTGCCAGCAGCCAAGAGGCATCCCTCTCTGGAAACACCATATATTTT	CASSQEASLSGNTIYF
TRBD1	.	TRBV6-5	TRBJ2-7	TGTGCCAGCAGCCAAACAGGGGATCACTACGAGCAGTACTTC	CASSQTGDHYEQYF
TRBD2	.	TRBV5-4	TRBJ2-1	TGTGCCAGCAGCCCCGGGACTATGAACTCCTACAATGAGCAGTTCTTC	CASSPGTMNSYNEQFF
TRBD2	once	TRBV10-3	TRBJ2-7	TGTGCCACGCGGGGACTAGCGGGAGACGAGCAGTACTTC	CATRGLAGDEQYF
TRBD2	.	TRBV28	TRBJ2-1	TGTGCCAGCAGTTTAGAGAGACTAGCGGTTTACAATGAGCAGTTCTTC	CASSLERLAVYNEQFF